This T cell receptor (beta chain) was recovered during a study of T cells in Graves' hyperthyroidism and ophthalmopathy. Study-wide findings and caveats: It was a median about 6 months before onset that the model predicted ophthalmopathy.

The TCR beta CDR3 regions underwent amplification using RNA transcripts as the source. The HTBI primer set drove a first-round RT-PCR of the TCR CDR3. A single record per CDR3 protein comes from TCRdb applying MiXCR to the multiplex PCR reads. The sample lists hundreds of thousands of distinct CDR3 sequences, around 39% occurring once. The CDR3 runs to 14 residues. V dropped 7 bases and J dropped 6 bases, with 14 bases sitting between them. Germline CDR1 SGHDT, CDR2 YYEEEE. Notes on this clonotype: The antigen is unknown.

Graves' hyperthyroidism was deemed stable absent ophthalmopathy progression within 18 months. Exclusion criteria comprised uncontrolled infection, other autoimmune disease, pregnancy or lactation. Sequenced sample: blood. The origin of this receptor is a man aged 18-30 years with Graves' hyperthyroidism. The chain carries TRBV5-6 and TRBJ2-6; possibly TRBD2 for D (5 bases). The CDR3 reads CASCRGAAANVLTF. The CDR3 DNA sequence: TGTGCCAGCTGCCGGGGTGCGGCGGCCAACGTCCTGACTTTC. Variable domain in full (rest from reference TRBV5-6 and TRBJ2-6): DAGVTQSPTHLIKTRGQQVTLRCSPKSGHDTVSWYQQALGQGPQFIFQYYEEEERQRGNFPDRFSGHQFPNYSSELNVNALLLGDSALYLCASCRGAAANVLTFGAGSRLTVL.